This T cell receptor beta chain was identified in a study of human T cells and chemical hapten exposure. Study-wide background: Per-sample TCR yields varied mainly from small pooled library volume differences.

MiXCR, applied by TCRdb to the RACE reads, yields one record per CDR3 protein. The sample includes approximately 340,000 distinct CDR3 sequences, around 7% of them seen just once. Germline V lookup: CDR1 SGHTA, CDR2 FQGNSA. The CDR3 spans 16 residues. V lost 5 bases to trimming and J lost 7 bases; unmatched junction nucleotides: 8. The time point was: patch test 1, 2 weeks after DPC sensitization. Treatment here: therapeutic diphenylcyclopropenone sensitization with weekly scalp DPC. The chain combines TRBV7-2 with TRBJ1-6; 10 bases are shared with TRBD1. This sample comprised whole blood, obtained in connection with sensitization to the hapten diphenylcyclopropenone (DPC). The sequence came from a woman aged 18-35 years with alopecia areata. Some clones in this sample may be carry-over from other donors' samples. CDR3 nucleotide sequence: TGTGCCAGCAGCGGGACAGGGGCGCTATCCAATTCACCCCTCCACTTT. This encodes CASSGTGALSNSPLHF.